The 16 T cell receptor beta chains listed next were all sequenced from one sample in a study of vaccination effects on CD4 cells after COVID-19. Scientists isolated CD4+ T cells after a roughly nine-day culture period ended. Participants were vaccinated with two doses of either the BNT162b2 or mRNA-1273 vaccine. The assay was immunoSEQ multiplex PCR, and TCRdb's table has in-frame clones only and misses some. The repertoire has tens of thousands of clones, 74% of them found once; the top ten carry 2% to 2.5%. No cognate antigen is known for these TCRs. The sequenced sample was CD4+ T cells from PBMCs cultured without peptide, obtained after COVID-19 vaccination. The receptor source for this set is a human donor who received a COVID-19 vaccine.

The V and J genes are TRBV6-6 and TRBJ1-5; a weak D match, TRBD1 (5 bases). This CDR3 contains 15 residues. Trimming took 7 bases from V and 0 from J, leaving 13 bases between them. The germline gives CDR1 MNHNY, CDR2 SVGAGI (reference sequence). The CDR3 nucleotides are TGTGCCAGCACCTCGAGGGGAGATAGCAATCAGCCCCAGCATTTT. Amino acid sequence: CASTSRGDSNQPQHF.

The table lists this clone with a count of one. The CDR3 region has the DNA TGTGCCAGTAGTATCCCATGGCGGGCCTACAATCAGCCCCAGCATTTT. Translated: CASSIPWRAYNQPQHF. V and J are TRBV19 and TRBJ1-5; D unclear. The germline V and J ends were trimmed by 3 bases and 3 bases, with 15 bases remaining between them. Germline CDR1 and CDR2: LNHDA and SQIVND (reference sequence). This CDR3 has 16 residues.

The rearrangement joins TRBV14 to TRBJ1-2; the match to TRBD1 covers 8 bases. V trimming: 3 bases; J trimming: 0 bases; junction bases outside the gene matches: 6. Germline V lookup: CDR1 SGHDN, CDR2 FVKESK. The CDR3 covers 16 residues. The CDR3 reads CASSQDRAPTNYGYTF. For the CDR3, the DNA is TGTGCCAGCAGCCAGGACAGGGCACCTACTAACTATGGCTACACCTTC.

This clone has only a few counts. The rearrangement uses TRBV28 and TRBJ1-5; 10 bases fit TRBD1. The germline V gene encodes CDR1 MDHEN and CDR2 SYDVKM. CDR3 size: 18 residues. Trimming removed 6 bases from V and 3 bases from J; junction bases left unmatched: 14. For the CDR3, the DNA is TGTGCCAGCAGCTCCACGGACAGGGGGAAAAGGTCCAATCAGCCCCAGCATTTT. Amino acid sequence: CASSSTDRGKRSNQPQHF. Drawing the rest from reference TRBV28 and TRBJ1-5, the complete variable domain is DVKVTQSSRYLVKRTGEKVFLECVQDMDHENMFWYRQDPGLGLRLIYFSYDVKMKEKGDIPEGYSVSREKKERFSLILESASTNQTSMYLCASSSTDRGKRSNQPQHFGDGTRLSIL.

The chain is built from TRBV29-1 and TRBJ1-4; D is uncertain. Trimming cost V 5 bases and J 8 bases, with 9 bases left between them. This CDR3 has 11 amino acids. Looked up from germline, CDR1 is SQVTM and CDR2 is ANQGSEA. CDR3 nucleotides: TGCAGCGTTAACCTTGACGAAAAACTGTTTTTT. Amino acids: CSVNLDEKLFF. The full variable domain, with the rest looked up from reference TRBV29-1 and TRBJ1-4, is SAVISQKPSRDICQRGTSLTIQCQVDSQVTMMFWYRQQPGQSLTLIATANQGSEATYESGFVIDKFPISRPNLTFSTLTVSNMSPEDSSIYLCSVNLDEKLFFGSGTQLSVL.

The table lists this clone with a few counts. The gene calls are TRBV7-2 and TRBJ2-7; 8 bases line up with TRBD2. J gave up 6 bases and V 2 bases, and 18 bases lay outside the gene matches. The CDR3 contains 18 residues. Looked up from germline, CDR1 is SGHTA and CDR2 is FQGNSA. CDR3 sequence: CASSLSPLGSGGNREQYV. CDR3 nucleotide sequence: TGTGCCAGCAGCTTATCCCCCCTGGGCAGCGGGGGAAACCGCGAGCAGTACGTC.

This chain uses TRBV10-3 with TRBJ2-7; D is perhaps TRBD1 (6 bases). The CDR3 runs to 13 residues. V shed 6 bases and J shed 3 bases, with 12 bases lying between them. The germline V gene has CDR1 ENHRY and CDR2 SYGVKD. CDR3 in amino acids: CAISERTDYEQYV. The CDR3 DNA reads TGTGCCATCAGCGAGAGGACAGACTACGAGCAGTACGTC.

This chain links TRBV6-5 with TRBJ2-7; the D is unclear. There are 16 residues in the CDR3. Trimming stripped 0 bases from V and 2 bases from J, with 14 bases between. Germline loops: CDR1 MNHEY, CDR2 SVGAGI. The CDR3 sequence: CASSYSSVVQTYEQYV. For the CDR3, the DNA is TGTGCCAGCAGTTACTCGTCCGTGGTCCAGACCTACGAGCAGTACGTC.

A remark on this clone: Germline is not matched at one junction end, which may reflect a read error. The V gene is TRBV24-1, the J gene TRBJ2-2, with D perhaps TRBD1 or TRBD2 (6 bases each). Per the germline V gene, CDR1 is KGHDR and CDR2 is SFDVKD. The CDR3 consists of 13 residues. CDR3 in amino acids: CAPRGLNTGELFF. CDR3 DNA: TGTGCCCCCAGGGGACTGAACACCGGGGAGCTGTTTTTT.

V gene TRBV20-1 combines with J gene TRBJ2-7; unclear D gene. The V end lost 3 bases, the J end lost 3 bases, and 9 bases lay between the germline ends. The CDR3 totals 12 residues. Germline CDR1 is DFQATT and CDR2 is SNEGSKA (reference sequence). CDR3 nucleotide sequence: TGCAGTGCTAGTAGGCAGAGCTACGAGCAGTACGTC. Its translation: CSASRQSYEQYV.

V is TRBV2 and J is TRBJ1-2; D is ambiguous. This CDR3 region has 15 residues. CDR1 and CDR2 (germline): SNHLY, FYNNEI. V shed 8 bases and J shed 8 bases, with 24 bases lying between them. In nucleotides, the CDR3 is TGTGCCAGCCGATCCCTTTGGCAGGCTGTGGACGGCTACACCTTC. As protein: CASRSLWQAVDGYTF.

CDR3 sequence (DNA): TGTGCCAGCAGCCGTCCCGGGACAGGGGGCCATGGCTACACCTTC. It is translated as CASSRPGTGGHGYTF. The chain joins TRBV6-5 to TRBJ1-2; 12 bases align to TRBD1. The CDR3 loop spans 15 amino acids. The trim removed 6 bases at V and 6 bases at J, leaving 8 bases unmatched. Germline CDR1 reads MNHEY; CDR2 reads SVGAGI.

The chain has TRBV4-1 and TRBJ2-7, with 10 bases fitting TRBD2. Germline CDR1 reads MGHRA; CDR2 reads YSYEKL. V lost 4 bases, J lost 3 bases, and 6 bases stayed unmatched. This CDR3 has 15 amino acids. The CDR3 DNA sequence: TGCGCCAGCAGCCTTACTAGCGGGGACTACTACGAGCAGTACGTC. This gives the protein CASSLTSGDYYEQYV.

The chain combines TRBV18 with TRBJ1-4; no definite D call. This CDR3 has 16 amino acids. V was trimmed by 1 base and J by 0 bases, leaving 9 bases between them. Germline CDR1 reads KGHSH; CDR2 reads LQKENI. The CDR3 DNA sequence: TGTGCCAGCTCACCACAGTATGTTGCAACTAATGAAAAACTGTTTTTT. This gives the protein CASSPQYVATNEKLFF.

The chain's CDR3 is CASSLLAGSLGELFF. CDR3 DNA: TGTGCCAGCAGCTTACTAGCGGGGAGTCTCGGGGAGCTGTTTTTT. The chain uses TRBV7-8 and TRBJ2-2; TRBD2 matches at 9 bases. J gave up 7 bases and V 2 bases, and 5 bases lay outside the gene matches. The CDR3 has 15 amino acids. Germline-derived CDR1 and CDR2 are SGHVS and FQNEAQ.

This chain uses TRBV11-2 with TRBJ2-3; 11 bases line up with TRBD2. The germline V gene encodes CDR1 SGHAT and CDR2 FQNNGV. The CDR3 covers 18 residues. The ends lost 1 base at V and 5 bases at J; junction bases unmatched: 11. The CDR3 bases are TGTGCCAGCAGCTTAGTATTAGCGGGGGGGCGGGATGGAGATACGCAGTATTTT. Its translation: CASSLVLAGGRDGDTQYF.